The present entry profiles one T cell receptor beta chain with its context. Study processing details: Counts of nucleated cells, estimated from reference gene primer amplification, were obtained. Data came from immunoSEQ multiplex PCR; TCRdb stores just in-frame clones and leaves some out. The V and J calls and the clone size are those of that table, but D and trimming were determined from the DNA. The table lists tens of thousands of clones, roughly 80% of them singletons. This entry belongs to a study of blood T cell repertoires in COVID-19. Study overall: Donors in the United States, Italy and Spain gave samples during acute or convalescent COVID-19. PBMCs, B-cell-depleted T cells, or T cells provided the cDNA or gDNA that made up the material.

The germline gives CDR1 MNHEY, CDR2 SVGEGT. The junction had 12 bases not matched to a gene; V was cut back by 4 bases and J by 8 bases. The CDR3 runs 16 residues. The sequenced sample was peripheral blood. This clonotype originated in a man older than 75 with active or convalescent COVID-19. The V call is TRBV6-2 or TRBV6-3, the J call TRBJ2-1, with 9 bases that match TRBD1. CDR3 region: CASSFQGQGPRDEQFF. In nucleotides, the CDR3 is TGTGCCAGCAGTTTTCAAGGACAGGGGCCTCGGGATGAGCAGTTCTTC.